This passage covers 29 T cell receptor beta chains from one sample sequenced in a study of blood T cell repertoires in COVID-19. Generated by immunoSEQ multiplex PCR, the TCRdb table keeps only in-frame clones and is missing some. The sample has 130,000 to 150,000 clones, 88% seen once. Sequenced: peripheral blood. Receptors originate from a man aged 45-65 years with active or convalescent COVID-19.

DNA for the CDR3: TGTGCCAGCAGCTATAGGACTAGCGGGAGGGCCGGGGAGCTGTTTTTT. Translation: CASSYRTSGRAGELFF. The chain carries TRBV5-6 and TRBJ2-2; 15 positions agree with TRBD2. Germline CDR1 is SGHDT and CDR2 is YYEEEE. Losses at the gene ends were 3 bases for V and 6 bases for J; bases not matched to a gene: 3. The CDR3 is 16 residues long.

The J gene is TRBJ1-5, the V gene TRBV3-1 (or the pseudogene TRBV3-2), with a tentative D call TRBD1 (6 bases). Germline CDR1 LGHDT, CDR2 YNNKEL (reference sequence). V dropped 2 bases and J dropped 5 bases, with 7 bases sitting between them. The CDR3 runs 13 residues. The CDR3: CASSQSGDQPQHF. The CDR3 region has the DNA TGTGCCAGCAGCCAATCAGGGGATCAGCCCCAGCATTTT.

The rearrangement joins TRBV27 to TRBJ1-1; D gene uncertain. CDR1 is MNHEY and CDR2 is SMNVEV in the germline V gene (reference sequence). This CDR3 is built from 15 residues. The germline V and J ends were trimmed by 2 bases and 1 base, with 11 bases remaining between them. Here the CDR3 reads CASSLVGVWNTEAFF. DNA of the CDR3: TGTGCCAGCAGTTTAGTGGGCGTTTGGAACACTGAAGCTTTCTTT.

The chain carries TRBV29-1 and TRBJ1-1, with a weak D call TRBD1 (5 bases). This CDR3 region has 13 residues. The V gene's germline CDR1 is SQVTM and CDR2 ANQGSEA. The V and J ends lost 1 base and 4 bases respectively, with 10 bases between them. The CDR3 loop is CSVEGAGITEAFF. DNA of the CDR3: TGCAGCGTTGAAGGGGCAGGGATCACTGAAGCTTTCTTT.

CDR3 DNA: TGTGCCAGTAGTATCGCGACTAGCGGCCTACCCGGGCATACGCAGTATTTT. Protein: CASSIATSGLPGHTQYF. This sequence joins TRBV19 and TRBJ2-3, with 9 bases matching TRBD2. This CDR3 spans 17 amino acids. V was pared by 3 bases and J by 7 bases, with 14 bases of the junction left unmatched. Germline V gene data show CDR1 as LNHDA and CDR2 as SQIVND (reference sequence).

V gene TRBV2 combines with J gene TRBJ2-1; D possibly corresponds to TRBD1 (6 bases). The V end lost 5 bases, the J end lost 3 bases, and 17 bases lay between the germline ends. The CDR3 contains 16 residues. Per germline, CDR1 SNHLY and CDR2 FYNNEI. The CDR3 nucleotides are TGTGCCAGCAGTCCCCTTGCAGGGGTCGGCTACAATGAGCAGTTCTTC. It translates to CASSPLAGVGYNEQFF.

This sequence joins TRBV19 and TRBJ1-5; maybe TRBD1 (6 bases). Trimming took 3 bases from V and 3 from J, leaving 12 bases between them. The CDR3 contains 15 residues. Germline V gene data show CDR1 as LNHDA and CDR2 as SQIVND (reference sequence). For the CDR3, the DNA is TGTGCCAGTAGTATGGAACAGGGAAACAATCAGCCCCAGCATTTT. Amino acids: CASSMEQGNNQPQHF.

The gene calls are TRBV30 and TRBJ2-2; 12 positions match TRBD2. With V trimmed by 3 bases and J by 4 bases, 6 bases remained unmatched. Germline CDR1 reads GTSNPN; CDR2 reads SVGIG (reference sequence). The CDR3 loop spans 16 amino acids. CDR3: CAWRRGLAGATGELFF. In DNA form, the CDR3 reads TGTGCCTGGAGAAGGGGACTAGCGGGTGCCACCGGGGAGCTGTTTTTT.

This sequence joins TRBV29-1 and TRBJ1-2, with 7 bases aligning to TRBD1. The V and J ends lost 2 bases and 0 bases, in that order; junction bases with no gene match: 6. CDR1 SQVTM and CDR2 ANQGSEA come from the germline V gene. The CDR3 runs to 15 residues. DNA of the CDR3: TGCAGCGTTGAAAGAGGGGGCATTGCTAACTATGGCTACACCTTC. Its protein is CSVERGGIANYGYTF.

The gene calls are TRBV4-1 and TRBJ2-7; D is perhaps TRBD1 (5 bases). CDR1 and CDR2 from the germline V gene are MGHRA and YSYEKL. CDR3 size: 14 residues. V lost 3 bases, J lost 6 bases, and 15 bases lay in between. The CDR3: CASSQQLSGFEQYF. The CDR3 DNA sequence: TGCGCCAGCAGCCAGCAACTGTCAGGGTTCGAGCAGTACTTC.

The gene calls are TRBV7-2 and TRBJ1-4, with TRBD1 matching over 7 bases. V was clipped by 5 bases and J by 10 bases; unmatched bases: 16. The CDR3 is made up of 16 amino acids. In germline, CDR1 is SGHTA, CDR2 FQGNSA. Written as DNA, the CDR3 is TGTGCCAGCAGCCCCTTAAGTGGTCAGGGGGACCGAAAACTGTTTTTT. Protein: CASSPLSGQGDRKLFF.

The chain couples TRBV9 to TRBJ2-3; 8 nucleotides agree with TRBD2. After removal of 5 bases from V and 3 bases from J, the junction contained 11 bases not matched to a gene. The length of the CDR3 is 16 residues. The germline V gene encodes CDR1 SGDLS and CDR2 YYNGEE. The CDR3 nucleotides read TGTGCCAGCAGGTACAGGGCGGGAGGTAAAACAGATACGCAGTATTTT. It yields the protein CASRYRAGGKTDTQYF.

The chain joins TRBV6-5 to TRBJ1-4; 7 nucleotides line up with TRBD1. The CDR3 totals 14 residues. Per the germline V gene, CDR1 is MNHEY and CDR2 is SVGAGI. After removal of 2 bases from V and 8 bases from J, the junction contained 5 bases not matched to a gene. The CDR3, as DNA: TGTGCCAGCAGTTACCGTCAGGGGGGAGAAAAACTGTTTTTT. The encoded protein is CASSYRQGGEKLFF.

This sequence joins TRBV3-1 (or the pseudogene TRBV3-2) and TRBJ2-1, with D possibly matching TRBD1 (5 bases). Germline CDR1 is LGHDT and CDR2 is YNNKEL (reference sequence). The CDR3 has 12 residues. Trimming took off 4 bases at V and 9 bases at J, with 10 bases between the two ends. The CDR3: CASSPQGGEQFF. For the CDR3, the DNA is TGTGCCAGCAGCCCGCAGGGTGGTGAGCAGTTCTTC.

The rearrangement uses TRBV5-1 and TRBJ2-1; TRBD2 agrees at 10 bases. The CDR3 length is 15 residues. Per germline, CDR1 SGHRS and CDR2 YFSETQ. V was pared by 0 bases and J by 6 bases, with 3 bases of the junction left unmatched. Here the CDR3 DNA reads TGCGCCAGCAGCTTGGGAGCGGGAGGGCCCAATGAGCAGTTCTTC. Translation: CASSLGAGGPNEQFF.

This CDR3 reads CAISDEGTGVYEQYF. The CDR3 nucleotides are TGTGCCATCAGTGATGAAGGGACAGGGGTCTACGAGCAGTACTTC. The chain links TRBV10-3 to TRBJ2-7; 10 bases are a match to TRBD1. The CDR3 has 15 residues. Germline trimming cut 3 bases from V and 3 bases from J; bases unmatched to any gene: 5. Germline V gives CDR1 ENHRY, CDR2 SYGVKD.

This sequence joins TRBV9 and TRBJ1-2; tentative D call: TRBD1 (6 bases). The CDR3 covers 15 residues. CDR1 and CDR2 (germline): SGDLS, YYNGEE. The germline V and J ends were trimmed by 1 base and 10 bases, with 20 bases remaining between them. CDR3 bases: TGTGCCAGCAGCGTAACCCCAGGGCAGGGGAAAGACTACACCTTC. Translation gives CASSVTPGQGKDYTF.

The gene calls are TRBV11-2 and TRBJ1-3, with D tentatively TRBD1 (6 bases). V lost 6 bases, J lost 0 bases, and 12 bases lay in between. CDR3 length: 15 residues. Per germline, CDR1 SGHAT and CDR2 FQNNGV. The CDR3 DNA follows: TGTGCCAGCAGTCAACAGGGCTCCTCTGGAAACACCATATATTTT. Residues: CASSQQGSSGNTIYF.

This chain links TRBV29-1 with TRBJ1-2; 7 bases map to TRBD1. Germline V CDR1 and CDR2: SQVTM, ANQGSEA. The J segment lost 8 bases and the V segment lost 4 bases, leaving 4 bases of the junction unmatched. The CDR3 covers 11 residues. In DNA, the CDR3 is TGCAGCGTTGTCGACAGGGAAGGCTACACCTTC. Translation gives CSVVDREGYTF.

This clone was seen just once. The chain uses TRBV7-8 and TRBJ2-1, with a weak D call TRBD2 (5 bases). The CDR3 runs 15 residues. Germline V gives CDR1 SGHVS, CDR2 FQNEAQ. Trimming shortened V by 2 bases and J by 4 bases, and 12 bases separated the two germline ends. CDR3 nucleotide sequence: TGTGCCAGCAGCTTAACGCGGCGGACTTACAATGAGCAGTTCTTC. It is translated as CASSLTRRTYNEQFF.

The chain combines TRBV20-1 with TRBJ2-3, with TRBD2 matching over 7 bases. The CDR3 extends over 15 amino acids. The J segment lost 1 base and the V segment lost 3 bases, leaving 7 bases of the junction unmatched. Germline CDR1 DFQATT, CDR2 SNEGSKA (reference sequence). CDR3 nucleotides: TGCAGTGCTAGTCCGCGCGGGAGCGGCACAGATACGCAGTATTTT. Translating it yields CSASPRGSGTDTQYF.

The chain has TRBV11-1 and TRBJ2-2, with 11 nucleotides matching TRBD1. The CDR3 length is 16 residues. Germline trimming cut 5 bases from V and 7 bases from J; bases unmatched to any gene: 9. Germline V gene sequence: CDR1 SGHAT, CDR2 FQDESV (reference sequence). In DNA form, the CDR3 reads TGTGCCAGCAGCCCCTTCGGGACAGGGGGAGTCGGGGAGCTGTTTTTT. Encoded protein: CASSPFGTGGVGELFF.

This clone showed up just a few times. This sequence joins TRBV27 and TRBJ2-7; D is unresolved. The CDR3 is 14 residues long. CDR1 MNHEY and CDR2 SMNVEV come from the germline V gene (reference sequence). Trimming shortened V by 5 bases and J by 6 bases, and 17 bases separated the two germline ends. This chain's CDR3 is CASSPSGPASEQYF. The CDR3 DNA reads TGTGCCAGCAGTCCGTCTGGGCCCGCGAGCGAGCAGTACTTC.

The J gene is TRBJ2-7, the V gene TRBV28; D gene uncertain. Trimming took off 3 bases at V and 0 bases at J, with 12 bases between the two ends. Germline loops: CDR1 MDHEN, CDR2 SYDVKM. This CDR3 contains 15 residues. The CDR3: CASSFRGPSSYEQYF. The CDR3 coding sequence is TGTGCCAGCAGTTTTAGAGGCCCTAGCTCCTACGAGCAGTACTTC. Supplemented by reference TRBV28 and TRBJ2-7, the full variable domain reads DVKVTQSSRYLVKRTGEKVFLECVQDMDHENMFWYRQDPGLGLRLIYFSYDVKMKEKGDIPEGYSVSREKKERFSLILESASTNQTSMYLCASSFRGPSSYEQYFGPGTRLTVT.

CDR3 DNA: TGTGCCAGCAGTTACGGGACAGATAACTACGAGCAGTACTTC. This codes for CASSYGTDNYEQYF. The chain recombines TRBV6-2 or TRBV6-3 with TRBJ2-7; 7 nucleotides match TRBD1. The length of the CDR3 is 14 residues. Trimming at V came to 2 bases and at J to 3 bases, leaving 4 bases not matched to a gene. Germline V gene data show CDR1 as MNHEY and CDR2 as SVGEGT.

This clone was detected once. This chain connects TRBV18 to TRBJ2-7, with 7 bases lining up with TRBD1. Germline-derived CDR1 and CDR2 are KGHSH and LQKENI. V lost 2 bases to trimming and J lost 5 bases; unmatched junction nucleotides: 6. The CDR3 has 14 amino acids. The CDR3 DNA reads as TGTGCCAGCTCACCAATGACAGGGAACGACGAGCAGTACTTC. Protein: CASSPMTGNDEQYF.

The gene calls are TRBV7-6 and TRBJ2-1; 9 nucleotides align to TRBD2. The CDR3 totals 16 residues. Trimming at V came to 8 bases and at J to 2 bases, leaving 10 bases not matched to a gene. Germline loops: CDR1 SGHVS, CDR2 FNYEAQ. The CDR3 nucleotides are TGTGCCAGCGTAATGCGGCGGGAGGGCCCCTACAATGAGCAGTTCTTC. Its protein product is CASVMRREGPYNEQFF.

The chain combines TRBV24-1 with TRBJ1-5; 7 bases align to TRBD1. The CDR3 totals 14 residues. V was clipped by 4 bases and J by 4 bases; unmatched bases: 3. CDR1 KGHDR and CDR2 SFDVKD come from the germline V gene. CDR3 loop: CATSETGLNQPQHF. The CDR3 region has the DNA TGTGCCACCAGTGAGACAGGGTTGAATCAGCCCCAGCATTTT.

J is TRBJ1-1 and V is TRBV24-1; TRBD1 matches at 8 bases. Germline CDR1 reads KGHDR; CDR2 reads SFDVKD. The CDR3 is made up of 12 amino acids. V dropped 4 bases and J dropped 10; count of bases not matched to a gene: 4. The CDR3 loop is CATSDTGGRAFF. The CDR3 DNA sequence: TGTGCCACCAGTGACACAGGGGGGCGAGCTTTCTTT.